These 11 T cell receptor beta chains were all obtained from the same sample, sequenced in a study of control samples from healthy donors and cancer patients. TCRdb's copy holds only in-frame clones and misses some; the assay was immunoSEQ multiplex PCR. The sample holds approximately 80,000 clones, over 75% seen once. Sequenced material: blood. These receptors originate from a woman between 45 and 60 years old in good health.

The chain recombines TRBV2 with TRBJ2-7; no definite D call. CDR1 is SNHLY, CDR2 FYNNEI, per germline. The V and J ends lost 0 bases and 3 bases respectively, with 9 bases between them. This CDR3 is built from 14 residues. The CDR3 sequence: CASSEAVGNYEQYF. DNA for the CDR3: TGTGCCAGCAGTGAAGCGGTGGGTAACTACGAGCAGTACTTC.

The chain uses TRBV19 and TRBJ2-2, with D tentatively TRBD1 (6 bases). The CDR3 extends over 14 amino acids. Germline V gene data show CDR1 as LNHDA and CDR2 as SQIVND (reference sequence). Trimming cost V 7 bases and J 4 bases, with 13 bases left between them. The CDR3, as DNA: TGTGCCAGTAACCAGGGGCTGGGCACCGGGGAGCTGTTTTTT. It translates to CASNQGLGTGELFF.

This chain joins TRBV9 and TRBJ2-3; D is undetermined. The germline V gene encodes CDR1 SGDLS and CDR2 YYNGEE. Trimming took 4 bases from V and 2 from J, leaving 11 bases between them. The CDR3 runs to 14 residues. CDR3 sequence: CASSLYGSTDTQYF. CDR3 nucleotides: TGTGCCAGCAGCTTATACGGATCCACAGATACGCAGTATTTT.

This chain links TRBV29-1 with TRBJ1-2; 7 bases align to TRBD1. The CDR3 contains 15 residues. The germline gives CDR1 SQVTM, CDR2 ANQGSEA. The V and J ends lost 4 bases and 4 bases, in that order; junction bases with no gene match: 12. For the CDR3, the DNA is TGCAGCGTTGGGGGACAGCTTAGTCGTAGCTATGGCTACACCTTC. Translating it yields CSVGGQLSRSYGYTF. The variable domain in full, completed from reference TRBV29-1 and TRBJ1-2, reads SAVISQKPSRDICQRGTSLTIQCQVDSQVTMMFWYRQQPGQSLTLIATANQGSEATYESGFVIDKFPISRPNLTFSTLTVSNMSPEDSSIYLCSVGGQLSRSYGYTFGSGTRLTVV.

The chain is built from TRBV27 and TRBJ1-4; D gene unclear. Germline CDR1 and CDR2: MNHEY and SMNVEV (reference sequence). The germline V and J ends were trimmed by 5 bases and 6 bases, with 16 bases remaining between them. The CDR3 loop spans 15 amino acids. The CDR3 nucleotides read TGTGCCAGCAGTCCCCTAGCAGGCATAGATGAAAAACTGTTTTTT. Its translation: CASSPLAGIDEKLFF.

The gene calls are TRBV7-9 and TRBJ1-4; 7 positions agree with TRBD1. This CDR3 is 15 amino acids long. Germline-derived CDR1 and CDR2 are SEHNR and FQNEAQ (reference sequence). V lost 5 bases and J lost 1; bases outside the gene matches: 4. The CDR3: CASSANRGTNEKLFF. The CDR3 DNA follows: TGTGCCAGCAGCGCTAACAGGGGAACTAATGAAAAACTGTTTTTT.

The chain couples TRBV14 to TRBJ2-6; D gene ambiguous. Germline lookup yields CDR1 SGHDN and CDR2 FVKESK. Trimming removed 3 bases at V and 1 base at J, with 13 bases between. This CDR3 has 17 residues. The CDR3 DNA reads TGTGCCAGCAGCCACACGCTACGGTGGTCTGGGGCCAACGTCCTGACTTTC. It encodes CASSHTLRWSGANVLTF. Filled out from reference TRBV14 and TRBJ2-6, the complete variable domain reads EAGVTQFPSHSVIEKGQTVTLRCDPISGHDNLYWYRRVMGKEIKFLLHFVKESKQDESGMPNNRFLAERTGGTYSTLKVQPAELEDSGVYFCASSHTLRWSGANVLTFGAGSRLTVL.

This clone has only one observation. The chain links TRBV5-1 to TRBJ2-3; TRBD1 matches 9 bases. J gave up 5 bases and V 4 bases, and 5 bases lay outside the gene matches. Germline V gene data show CDR1 as SGHRS and CDR2 as YFSETQ. CDR3 size: 14 residues. The CDR3 region has the DNA TGCGCCAGCAGCGGGACAGGGACTGGAGATACGCAGTATTTT. This sequence encodes CASSGTGTGDTQYF.

The chain joins TRBV18 to TRBJ2-4, with 7 bases that match TRBD1. The junction had 10 bases not matched to a gene; V was cut back by 3 bases and J by 14 bases. CDR1 KGHSH and CDR2 LQKENI come from the germline V gene. This CDR3 region has 13 residues. The CDR3 loop reads CASSPGTGAEEYF. The CDR3 DNA reads as TGTGCCAGCTCACCGGGAACAGGGGCGGAAGAGTACTTC. The variable domain in full, with the rest retrieved from reference TRBV18 and TRBJ2-4, is NAGVMQNPRHLVRRRGQEARLRCSPMKGHSHVYWYRQLPEEGLKFMVYLQKENIIDESGMPKERFSAEFPKEGPSILRIQQVVRGDSAAYFCASSPGTGAEEYFGAGTRLSVL.

This chain links TRBV2 with TRBJ1-1, with 10 bases identical to TRBD1. The CDR3 covers 16 residues. Germline loops: CDR1 SNHLY, CDR2 FYNNEI. Unmatched junction bases numbered 11, after V lost 5 bases and J lost 5 bases. The CDR3 DNA is TGTGCCAGCAGTTCACGCCCGACAGGGGGCCTAACTGAAGCTTTCTTT. Its translation is CASSSRPTGGLTEAFF.

CDR3 sequence (DNA): TGTGCCAGCAGCCAAGGAGTGGGGAGCAATCAGCCCCAGCATTTT. Its translation: CASSQGVGSNQPQHF. The chain joins TRBV14 to TRBJ1-5; no firm D call. Germline lookup yields CDR1 SGHDN and CDR2 FVKESK. Trimming pared 1 base from V and 1 base from J, leaving 8 bases between. The CDR3 consists of 15 residues.